This T cell receptor (beta chain) is from a study of T-cell reconstitution after alpha-beta-depleted transplantation in children. Per the germline V gene, CDR1 is SQVTM and CDR2 is ANQGSEA. The CDR3 extends over 15 amino acids. V trimming: 7 bases; J trimming: 0 bases; junction bases outside the gene matches: 11. There are many counts of this clonotype. Its antigen is unidentified. Regarding the study as a whole: Recipient T cells and thymic progenitors that survived gave rise to the high TCRbeta diversity observed at day 60 in some patients. Diversity and T-cell counts at one year after transplant derived mostly from new T cells. Roughly two months post-transplant, alpha-beta T cells reportedly originated from several hundred graft clones that had expanded.

TCRbeta library construction was performed incorporating unique molecular identifiers. TCRdb re-derived calls from the PCR reads in MiXCR, one entry per CDR3 protein. The table records more than 200,000 distinct CDR3 sequences, roughly 24% of them present only once. The specimen was PBMCs, collected before TCRalphabeta/CD19-depleted stem cell transplant. The sequence came from a girl between 2 and 10 years old with Fanconi anemia, due to receive a stem cell transplant. The gene calls are TRBV29-1 and TRBJ2-7, with 8 bases fitting TRBD2. Here the CDR3 DNA reads TGCAGCGGTGTCTTAGCGGGACCGTTCTCCTACGAGCAGTACTTC. Amino acid sequence: CSGVLAGPFSYEQYF.